This record looks at one T cell receptor beta chain sequence and its context. The sample comes from a study of shared clonotypes between healthy human individuals. Across the study: CD4 naive and memory got three plates each, CD8 naive two, CD8 memory one.

Several immunoSEQ plates held equal portions of the genomic DNA taken from each subset. Assay used: immunoSEQ multiplex PCR; TCRdb lists only in-frame clones, some missing. The repertoire consists of approximately 840,000 clones, with roughly 96% occurring once and the leading ten covering under 0.3%. Germline trimming cut 6 bases from V and 1 base from J; bases unmatched to any gene: 4. Germline V lookup: CDR1 LNHDA, CDR2 SQIVND (reference sequence). This CDR3 is 15 amino acids long. Only CD45RO-negative cells positively selected for CCR7 counted as naive CD8 cells, so terminally differentiated effector memory CD45RA+ cells were excluded. Donors, without exception, were Caucasian adults residing in Nashville, Tennessee.

Sequencing input: naive CD8+ T cells sorted from blood. The chain joins TRBV19 to TRBJ2-3, with 10 bases fitting TRBD2. The receptor's source is a young man in good health. The CDR3 reads CASSSGTSGTDTQYF. CDR3 nucleotide sequence: TGTGCCAGTAGCTCCGGGACTAGCGGCACAGATACGCAGTATTTT.